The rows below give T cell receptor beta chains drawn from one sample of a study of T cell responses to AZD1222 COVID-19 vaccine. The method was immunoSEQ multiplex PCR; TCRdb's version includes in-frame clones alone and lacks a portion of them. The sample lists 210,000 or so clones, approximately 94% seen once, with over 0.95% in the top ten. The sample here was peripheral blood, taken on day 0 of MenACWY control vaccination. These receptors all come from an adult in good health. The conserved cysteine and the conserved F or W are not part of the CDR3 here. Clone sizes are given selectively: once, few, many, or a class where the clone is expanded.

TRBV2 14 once ASAGTGQNRNQPQH
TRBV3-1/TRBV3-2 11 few ASSQGEVYGYT
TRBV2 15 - ASSDRTAVPRSYEQY
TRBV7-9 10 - ASSLESYEQY
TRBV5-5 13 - ASSLVGLAGYEQY
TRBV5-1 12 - ASSISGGDEKLF
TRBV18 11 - ASSPGLTDTQY
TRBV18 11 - ASSPTGRFEQY
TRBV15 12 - ATSINTGGTEAF
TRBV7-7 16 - ASSFDREGAIDCYGYT
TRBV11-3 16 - ASSLERPGRKVNTEAF
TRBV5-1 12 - ASSLEGPSDTQY
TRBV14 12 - ASSLSGGNQPQH
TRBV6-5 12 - ASRIGLVRETQY
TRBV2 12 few ASSAQPGLLVYT
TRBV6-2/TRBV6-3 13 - ASSYSGTLGTEAF
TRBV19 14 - ASIRPVPLSGNTIY
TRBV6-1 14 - ASSEMTGATYYGYT
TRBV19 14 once ASSIGLETANYGYT
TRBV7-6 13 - ASSFERGFRETQY
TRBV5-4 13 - ASSLIGTPSGELF
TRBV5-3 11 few ARSKTEDTEAF
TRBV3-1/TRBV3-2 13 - ASSVMASGNNEQF
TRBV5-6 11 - ASSPPGRNTIY
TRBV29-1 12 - SVAGGFSNQPQH
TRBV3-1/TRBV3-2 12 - ASSQGLGGNTQY
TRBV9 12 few ASSVTSGGDTQY
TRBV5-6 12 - ASSSRGFDNEQF
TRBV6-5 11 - ASSSQGYYGYT
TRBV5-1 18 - ASSLRATASGGAYYNEQF
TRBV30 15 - AWSVGRAGGWTGELF
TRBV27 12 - ASSLAGLEYEQY
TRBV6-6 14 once ASSYSGGGITGEQF
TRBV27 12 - ASSLVGRGEKLF
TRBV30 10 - AWSQVGNTIY
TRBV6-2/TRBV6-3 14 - ASSRRLAGGRDTQY
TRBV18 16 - ASSPDGTGGGTNEKLF
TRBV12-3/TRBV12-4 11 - ASSPDSYTEAF
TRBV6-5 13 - ASSPRPQGNTEAF
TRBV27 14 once ASSYTTTGGYSPLH
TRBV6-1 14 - ASSERRGRTNTEAF
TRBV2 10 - ATRGWGNTIY
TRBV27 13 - ASSRKQTGAQPQH
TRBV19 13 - ASTIGVFSNTEAF
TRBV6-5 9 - ASRVNTEAF
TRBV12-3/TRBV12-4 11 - ASSPTGSTEAF